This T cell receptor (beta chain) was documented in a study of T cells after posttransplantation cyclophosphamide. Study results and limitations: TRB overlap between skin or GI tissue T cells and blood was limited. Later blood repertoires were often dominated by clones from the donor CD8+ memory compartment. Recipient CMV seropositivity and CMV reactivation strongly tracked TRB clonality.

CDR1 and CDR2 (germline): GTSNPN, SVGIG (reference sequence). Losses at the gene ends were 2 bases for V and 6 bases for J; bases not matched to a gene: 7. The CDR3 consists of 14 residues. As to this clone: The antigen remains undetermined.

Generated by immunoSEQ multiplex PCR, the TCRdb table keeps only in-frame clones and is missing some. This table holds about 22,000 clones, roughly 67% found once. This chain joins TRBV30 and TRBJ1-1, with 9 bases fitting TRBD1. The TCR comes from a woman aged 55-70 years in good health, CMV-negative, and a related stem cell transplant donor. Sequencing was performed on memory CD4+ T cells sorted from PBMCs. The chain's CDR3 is CAWSSTGGSAEAFF. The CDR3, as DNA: TGTGCCTGGAGTTCTACAGGGGGCAGCGCTGAAGCTTTCTTT.